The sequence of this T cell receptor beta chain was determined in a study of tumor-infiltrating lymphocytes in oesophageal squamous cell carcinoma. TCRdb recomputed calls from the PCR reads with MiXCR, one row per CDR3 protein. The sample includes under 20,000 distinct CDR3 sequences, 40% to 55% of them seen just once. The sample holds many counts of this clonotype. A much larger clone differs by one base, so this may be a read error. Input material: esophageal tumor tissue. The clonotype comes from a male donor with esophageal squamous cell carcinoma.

CDR3 DNA sequence: TGTGCCAGCAGCTTATTCCCCGGGACCCCTATATACAATGAGCAGTACTTC. It codes for CASSLFPGTPIYNEQYF. The chain employs TRBV7-3 and TRBJ2-7; the D call may be TRBD1 or TRBD2 (5 bases each). The CDR3 contains 17 residues. Germline V gene data show CDR1 as SGHTA and CDR2 as FQGTGA. V gave up 2 bases and J gave up 7 bases, with 24 bases separating them. Using reference TRBV7-3 and TRBJ2-7 for the parts outside the CDR3, the full variable domain is GAGVSQTPSNKVTEKGKYVELRCDPISGHTALYWYRQSLGQGPEFLIYFQGTGAADDSGLPNDRFFAVRPEGSVSTLKIQRTERGDSAVYLCASSLFPGTPIYNEQYFGPGTRLTVT.